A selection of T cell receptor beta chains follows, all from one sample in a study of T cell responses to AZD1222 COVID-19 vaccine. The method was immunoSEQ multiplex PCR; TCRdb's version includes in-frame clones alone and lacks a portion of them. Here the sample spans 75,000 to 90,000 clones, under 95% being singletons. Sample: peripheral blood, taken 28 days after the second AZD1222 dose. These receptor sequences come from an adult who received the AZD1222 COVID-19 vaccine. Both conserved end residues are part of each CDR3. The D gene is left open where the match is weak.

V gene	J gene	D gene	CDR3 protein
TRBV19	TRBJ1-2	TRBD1	CASSIDPTWDRAGYTF
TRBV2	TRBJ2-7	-	CASTEDAYEQYF
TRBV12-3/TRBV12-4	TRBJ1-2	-	CASSLRGLDGYTF
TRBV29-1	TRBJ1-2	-	CSVEEPAERGYGYTF
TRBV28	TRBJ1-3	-	CASSFMSSRNTIYF
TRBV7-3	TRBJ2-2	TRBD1	CASSPSPGQGTTGELFF
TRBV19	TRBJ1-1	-	CASSTELNTEAFF
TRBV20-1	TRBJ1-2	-	CSASILGAHRGYGYTF
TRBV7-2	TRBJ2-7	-	CASSPHYEQYF
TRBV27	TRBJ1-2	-	CASSLYSFLEGGYTF
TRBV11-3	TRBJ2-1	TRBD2	CASSLRWTSGSRNEQFF
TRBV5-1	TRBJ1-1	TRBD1	CASSLSGTENTEAFF
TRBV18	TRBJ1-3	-	CASSMDRSGNTIYF
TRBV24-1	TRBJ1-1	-	CATRRGTEAFF
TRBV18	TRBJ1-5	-	CASSVDGHPNQPQHF
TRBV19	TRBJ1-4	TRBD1	CASSLDREEGEKLFF
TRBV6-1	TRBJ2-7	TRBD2	CASSEKKSSGSTYEQYF
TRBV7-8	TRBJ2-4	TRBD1	CASSHSHPGQVAKNIQYF
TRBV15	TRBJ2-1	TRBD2	CATSRAGAGAYNEQFF
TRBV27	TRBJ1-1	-	CASSLLGAKQNTEAFF
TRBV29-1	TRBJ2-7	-	CSAEGDSYEQYF
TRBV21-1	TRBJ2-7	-	CASSTESTPDRAVYEQYF
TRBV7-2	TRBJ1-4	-	CASSEKRKSWDEKLFF
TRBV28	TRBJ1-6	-	CASSPSSYNSPLHF
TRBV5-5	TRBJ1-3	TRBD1	CASSLELPDRRDRNTIYF
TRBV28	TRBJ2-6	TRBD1	CASRRQGAFYSGANVLTF
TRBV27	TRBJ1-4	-	CASSLTGGGNEKLFF
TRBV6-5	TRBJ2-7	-	CASSYLGEQYF
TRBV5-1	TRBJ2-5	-	CASSSLDYQETQYF
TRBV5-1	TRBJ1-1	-	CASSLADGGGAFF